A single sample is the source of the 18 T cell receptor beta chains below, sequenced in a study of breast tumors, draining lymph nodes, adjacent tissues. In TCRdb, the multiplex PCR reads were re-called with MiXCR into one record per CDR3 protein. The profile shows 150,000 to 200,000 distinct CDR3 sequences, approximately 30% of them singletons. Breast cancer patients provided tissue from their axillary draining lymph nodes. Sample: axillary lymph node tissue. The source is a female donor with breast cancer. Some clones in this sample may be carry-over from other donors' samples.

The table lists this clonotype with many counts. Being one base from a much bigger clone, this may be a read error. The chain couples TRBV5-1 to TRBJ2-3; TRBD2 agrees at 9 bases. The V gene's germline CDR1 is SGHRS and CDR2 YFSETQ. This CDR3 comprises 15 residues. V trimming: 7 bases; J trimming: 3 bases; junction bases outside the gene matches: 9. Here the CDR3 DNA reads TGCGCCAGCGGCCTTCGACTAGCGGCTACAGATACGCAGTATTTT. Translating gives CASGLRLAATDTQYF.

In its sample, this clonotype was seen many times. The rearrangement links TRBV9 to TRBJ2-7; D remains unclear. There are 13 residues in the CDR3. V lost 2 bases and J 2 bases, leaving 8 bases between the germline ends. From germline, CDR1 is SGDLS and CDR2 YYNGEE. CDR3 in amino acids: CASSVDGTYEQYF. The DNA for the CDR3 is TGTGCCAGCAGCGTGGACGGAACCTACGAGCAGTACTTC. Drawing the rest from reference TRBV9 and TRBJ2-7, the complete variable domain is DSGVTQTPKHLITATGQRVTLRCSPRSGDLSVYWYQQSLDQGLQFLIQYYNGEERAKGNILERFSAQQFPDLHSELNLSSLELGDSALYFCASSVDGTYEQYFGPGTRLTVT.

Many counts were recorded for this clonotype. The chain carries TRBV4-1 and TRBJ2-1; D uncertain. The length of the CDR3 is 13 residues. Between the trimmed V and J ends, which lost 0 bases and 9 bases, there was a span of 9 bases. Germline values: CDR1 MGHRA, CDR2 YSYEKL. The CDR3 spells CASSQDLTAEQFF. The CDR3 DNA reads as TGCGCCAGCAGCCAAGATCTTACGGCTGAGCAGTTCTTC.

This clonotype was found many times. The chain joins TRBV5-8 to TRBJ2-7; 12 nucleotides agree with TRBD1. The CDR3 extends over 16 amino acids. CDR1 and CDR2 (germline): SGHTS, YDEGEE. V was pared by 4 bases and J by 6 bases, with 11 bases of the junction left unmatched. CDR3 in DNA: TGTGCCAGCAGCAGACCGTCCGGGACAGGGGGCGGCGAGCAGTACTTC. This encodes CASSRPSGTGGGEQYF. Full variable domain (remainder filled in from reference TRBV5-8 and TRBJ2-7): EAGVTQSPTHLIKTRGQQATLRCSPISGHTSVYWYQQALGLGLQFLLWYDEGEERNRGNFPPRFSGRQFPNYSSELNVNALELEDSALYLCASSRPSGTGGGEQYFGPGTRLTVT.

Many counts were recorded for this clonotype. A much larger clone lies one base from this, so it may be a read error. The chain carries TRBV20-1 and TRBJ2-7, with D uncertain. Germline loops: CDR1 DFQATT, CDR2 SNEGSKA (reference sequence). The CDR3 consists of 11 residues. The CDR3 sequence is CSASVRLEQSF. As DNA, the CDR3 is TGCAGTGCTTCAGTGAGGCTCGAGCAGTCCTTC.

This clonotype was observed many times. This chain connects TRBV2 to TRBJ2-7, with D unclear. Germline lookup yields CDR1 SNHLY and CDR2 FYNNEI. CDR3 length: 14 residues. V was shortened by 3 bases and J by 0 bases, with 9 bases between the two germline ends. The CDR3 spells CASSDTLASYEQYF. For the CDR3, the DNA is TGTGCCAGCAGTGATACCCTGGCCTCCTACGAGCAGTACTTC.

This clonotype was picked up a small number of times. The chain links TRBV19 to TRBJ1-1, with 7 bases matching TRBD1. Looked up from germline, CDR1 is LNHDA and CDR2 is SQIVND (reference sequence). The CDR3 is 14 residues long. The V gene end was trimmed by 4 bases and the J gene end by 2 bases; junction bases not matched to a gene: 4. The CDR3 coding sequence is TGTGCCAGTAGTAGGGACAGAGTAAACACTGAAGCTTTCTTT. Translation: CASSRDRVNTEAFF.

In its sample, this clonotype was seen many times. The genes are TRBV5-1 and TRBJ2-1; 8 bases are a match to TRBD1. The CDR3 is 15 residues long. After removal of 4 bases from V and 8 bases from J, the junction contained 11 bases not matched to a gene. Germline V gene data show CDR1 as SGHRS and CDR2 as YFSETQ. DNA of the CDR3: TGCGCCAGCAGCCCGGCATGGACAGGGTACGATGAGCAGTTCTTC. As protein: CASSPAWTGYDEQFF.

There are many counts of this clonotype. The chain has TRBV7-9 and TRBJ1-2, with D unresolved. CDR1 and CDR2 (germline): SEHNR, FQNEAQ (reference sequence). V was clipped by 3 bases and J by 2 bases, with 13 bases between them. The CDR3 has 15 amino acids. CDR3 residues: CASSLQRESNYGYTF. CDR3 nucleotides: TGTGCCAGCAGCTTGCAGCGCGAGAGCAACTATGGCTACACCTTC.

In regard to this clonotype: A much larger clone differs by one base, so this may be a read error. V and J are TRBV7-2 and TRBJ2-5, with 7 bases that match TRBD1. Germline V gives CDR1 SGHTA, CDR2 FQGNSA. J gave up 9 bases and V 1 base, and 17 bases lay outside the gene matches. This CDR3 has 17 residues. CDR3 loop: CASSLVYGQAGEKPQYF. CDR3 bases: TGTGCCAGCAGCTTAGTTTACGGACAGGCGGGTGAGAAGCCCCAGTACTTC.

This clonotype was found many times. The chain has TRBV11-1 and TRBJ2-5; 10 bases agree with TRBD2. Germline loops: CDR1 SGHAT, CDR2 FQDESV (reference sequence). J gave up 1 base and V 2 bases, and 7 bases lay outside the gene matches. CDR3 length: 17 amino acids. The CDR3 region has the DNA TGTGCCAGCAGCTTAAGCAGCGGGAGGGCCCTCCAAGAGACCCAGTACTTC. Protein product: CASSLSSGRALQETQYF. Full variable domain (remainder filled in from reference TRBV11-1 and TRBJ2-5): EAEVAQSPRYKITEKSQAVAFWCDPISGHATLYWYRQILGQGPELLVQFQDESVVDDSQLPKDRFSAERLKGVDSTLKIQPAELGDSAMYLCASSLSSGRALQETQYFGPGTRLLVL.

This chain links TRBV20-1 with TRBJ1-2; TRBD1 aligns across 10 bases. With V trimmed by 6 bases and J by 3 bases, 13 bases remained unmatched. The CDR3 has 16 residues. From germline, CDR1 is DFQATT and CDR2 SNEGSKA (reference sequence). The CDR3 region is CSANQSFGQGDYGYTF. The CDR3 DNA reads TGCAGTGCCAACCAATCTTTCGGACAGGGGGACTATGGCTACACCTTC.

This clonotype was seen a few times. This chain links TRBV28 with TRBJ2-2; D possibly corresponds to TRBD2 (6 bases). CDR1 is MDHEN and CDR2 is SYDVKM in the germline V gene. The CDR3 consists of 16 residues. With 3 bases removed from V and 4 bases from J, the gap between germline ends came to 15 bases. The CDR3 nucleotides are TGTGCCAGCAGTTTCTTCCCGGGAGTCGTCACCGGGGAGCTGTTTTTT. Translated, it gives CASSFFPGVVTGELFF.

This clonotype was detected once. The chain carries TRBV20-1 and TRBJ2-7; 11 bases are a match to TRBD2. The CDR3 is 14 residues long. In germline, CDR1 is DFQATT, CDR2 SNEGSKA (reference sequence). V was clipped by 4 bases and J by 2 bases; unmatched bases: 4. The CDR3 loop reads CSAMGLADTYEQYF. CDR3 sequence (DNA): TGCAGTGCTATGGGACTAGCGGATACCTACGAGCAGTACTTC.

By sample share, this clonotype is medium-sized. The chain recombines TRBV20-1 with TRBJ1-5; perhaps TRBD1 as D (5 bases). V was trimmed by 3 bases and J by 1 base, leaving 10 bases between them. Germline-derived CDR1 and CDR2 are DFQATT and SNEGSKA (reference sequence). The CDR3 length is 14 residues. CDR3 loop: CSARSGSSNQPQHF. The CDR3 nucleotides read TGCAGTGCTAGGTCAGGGTCGAGCAATCAGCCCCAGCATTTT.

This clonotype was counted once. The V call is TRBV7-2, the J call TRBJ2-1, with D possibly TRBD2 on 5 matching bases. Per germline, CDR1 SGHTA and CDR2 FQGNSA. The CDR3 sequence is 13 residues long. Trimming pared 5 bases from V and 3 bases from J, leaving 8 bases between. The CDR3 DNA reads as TGTGCCAGCAGCAACCGGGACTACAATGAGCAGTTCTTC. The encoded protein is CASSNRDYNEQFF.

As for this clonotype: The CDR3 does not close with the conserved phenylalanine or tryptophan, likely indicating a read error. This chain's CDR3 is CASSPPSGQGKETQYL. CDR3 bases: TGTGCCAGCTCACCACCGTCGGGACAGGGTAAAGAGACCCAGTACCTC. V usage is TRBV18 and J usage is TRBJ2-5; 9 bases fit TRBD1. This CDR3 comprises 16 residues. V shed 0 bases, J shed 3 bases, and the junction held 5 bases outside the gene matches. Germline assignment: CDR1 KGHSH and CDR2 LQKENI.

This clonotype was counted many times. The rearrangement joins TRBV6-5 to TRBJ2-1; D not resolved. V dropped 2 bases and J dropped 10 bases, with 9 bases sitting between them. CDR3 size: 12 residues. CDR1 MNHEY and CDR2 SVGAGI come from the germline V gene. The CDR3 coding sequence is TGTGCCAGCAGTTACGGGCACGGCGAGCAGTTCTTC. Protein product: CASSYGHGEQFF.